A single sample is the source of the 4 T cell receptor beta chains below, sequenced in a study of blood T cell repertoires in COVID-19 (dated by TCRdb to about 2020). The library was prepared using the immunoSEQ multiplex PCR assay. TCRdb limited this immuneACCESS table to in-frame rearrangements with V and J called. A share of clones is missing; checked studies link under half to unresolved V genes, and the rest is unexplained. This sample lists more than 250,000 clones; around 87% were detected once. The top ten clonotypes cover 1.5% to 2% of the sample. Sequenced input: PBMCs or T cells enriched from blood (not recorded which). These receptors all come from a woman aged 18-35 years with acute COVID-19.

This clone showed up just a few times. The rearrangement uses TRBV28 and TRBJ2-1; D call uncertain. In germline, CDR1 is MDHEN, CDR2 SYDVKM. Trimming left V 5 bases short and J 4 bases short, with 9 bases between. CDR3 length: 13 amino acids. As DNA, the CDR3 is TGTGCCAGCAGTGGAGCCGTGTACAATGAGCAGTTCTTC. Translating gives CASSGAVYNEQFF.

This rearrangement joins TRBV7-3 to TRBJ2-2; 8 bases are a match to TRBD2. With 5 bases clipped from V and 7 bases from J, the junction kept 9 bases outside the gene matches. This CDR3 is built from 15 residues. Germline-derived CDR1 and CDR2 are SGHTA and FQGTGA. DNA of the CDR3: TGTGCCAGCAGCCCATCCGTCACTAGCGGCGGGGAGCTGTTTTTT. Its translation is CASSPSVTSGGELFF.

The chain has TRBV7-9 and TRBJ2-1; D ambiguous. The CDR3 consists of 11 residues. In germline, CDR1 is SEHNR, CDR2 FQNEAQ (reference sequence). Trimming took 5 bases from V and 5 from J, leaving 4 bases between them. This CDR3 reads CASSLDNEQFF. The DNA of the CDR3 is TGTGCCAGCAGCCTCGACAATGAGCAGTTCTTC.

The V call is TRBV18, the J call TRBJ2-1; 13 nucleotides match TRBD2. Losses at the gene ends were 4 bases for V and 8 bases for J; bases not matched to a gene: 8. The CDR3 runs 16 residues. Germline CDR1 reads KGHSH; CDR2 reads LQKENI. The CDR3, as DNA: TGTGCCAGCTCACAAAGTCCGGGACTAGCGGGATATGAGCAGTTCTTC. It yields the protein CASSQSPGLAGYEQFF. Full variable domain (missing parts from reference TRBV18 and TRBJ2-1): NAGVMQNPRHLVRRRGQEARLRCSPMKGHSHVYWYRQLPEEGLKFMVYLQKENIIDESGMPKERFSAEFPKEGPSILRIQQVVRGDSAAYFCASSQSPGLAGYEQFFGPGTRLTVL.